Each of the 15 T cell receptor beta chains below was sequenced from the same sample in a study of cytomegalovirus exposure and HLA in healthy donors. The PCR made use of 60 Vbeta and 13 Jbeta primers. Sequencing used immunoSEQ multiplex PCR; TCRdb keeps in-frame clones, though not all of them. The repertoire holds 69,000 or so clones, with 74% as singletons. The material sequenced was PBMCs. These receptors all stem from a woman in her fifties or sixties in good health and CMV-seropositive.

The sample holds a few counts of this clone. This chain connects TRBV2 to TRBJ2-3; tentatively, D is TRBD2 (5 bases). CDR3 size: 16 residues. Trimming left V 7 bases short and J 2 bases short, with 19 bases between. CDR1 is SNHLY and CDR2 is FYNNEI in the germline V gene. The CDR3 sequence is CASMKEASSTTDTQYF. The DNA for the CDR3 is TGTGCCAGCATGAAGGAAGCCTCTAGCACCACAGATACGCAGTATTTT.

The V call is TRBV21-1, the J call TRBJ2-3; the table gives TRBD2 as D, unverified against the DNA. TRBV21-1 is shown as a pseudogene. This CDR3 is built from 17 residues. The CDR3 DNA reads TGTGCCAGCAGCAAAGTCAGACTAGCGGGATGCACAGATACGCAGTATTTT. It translates to CASSKVRLAGCTDTQYF.

This clone showed up just a few times. This chain links TRBV6-5 with TRBJ1-2, with 10 bases matching TRBD1. The V gene end was trimmed by 6 bases and the J gene end by 6 bases; junction bases not matched to a gene: 4. Germline-derived CDR1 and CDR2 are MNHEY and SVGAGI. The CDR3 has 13 amino acids. CDR3 region: CASRKTGGDGYTF. As DNA, the CDR3 is TGTGCCAGCAGAAAGACAGGGGGCGATGGCTACACCTTC.

The chain recombines TRBV4-1 with TRBJ2-5; 7 bases are a match to TRBD2. The germline V gene encodes CDR1 MGHRA and CDR2 YSYEKL. The CDR3 is 14 amino acids. Trimming at V came to 4 bases and at J to 4 bases, leaving 6 bases not matched to a gene. DNA of the CDR3: TGCGCCAGCAGCCCCCGGACTAGTCTAGAGACCCAGTACTTC. This sequence encodes CASSPRTSLETQYF.

V and J are TRBV11-3 and TRBJ2-5; D gene ambiguous. Judging by the DNA end, TRBJ2-7 fits better; the J call may be wrong. The germline CDR1 and CDR2 sequences are SGHNT and YENEEA. This CDR3 is built from 15 residues. The CDR3 protein is CASSLMAGYSYEQYF. CDR3 DNA sequence: TGTGCCAGCAGCTTAATGGCAGGCTACTCCTACGAGCAGTACTTC.

This clone was counted a single time. The V and J genes are TRBV6-4 and TRBJ2-7; tentative D call: TRBD1 (5 bases). V shed 7 bases and J shed 4 bases, with 14 bases lying between them. Germline V lookup: CDR1 MRHNA, CDR2 SNTAGT. This CDR3 contains 13 residues. The CDR3: CASKTNTGYEQYF. CDR3 nucleotide sequence: TGTGCCAGCAAAACCAATACAGGTTACGAGCAGTACTTC.

CDR3 nucleotide sequence: TGTGCCACCTGGGGGCCAGATACGCAGTATTTT. Its protein is CATWGPDTQYF. The gene calls are TRBV6-5 and TRBJ2-3; D is possibly TRBD1 (6 bases). There are 11 residues in the CDR3. Germline V gene lookup returns CDR1 MNHEY and CDR2 SVGAGI. V shed 10 bases and J shed 4 bases, with 9 bases lying between them.

The chain uses TRBV5-4 and TRBJ2-3, with D maybe TRBD1 (5 bases). The CDR3 has 15 residues. Germline CDR1 reads SGHNT; CDR2 reads YYREEE (reference sequence). Trimming stripped 0 bases from V and 2 bases from J, with 10 bases between. The CDR3 here is CASSLGQFFTDTQYF. CDR3 DNA: TGTGCCAGCAGCTTGGGACAGTTTTTCACAGATACGCAGTATTTT.

Regarding this clone: In this CDR3 the conserved last residue, phenylalanine or tryptophan, is missing, so a read error is likely. This sequence joins TRBV29-1 and TRBJ1-2; tentatively, D is TRBD1 (6 bases). V was trimmed by 5 bases and J by 2 bases, leaving 15 bases between them. The germline gives CDR1 SQVTM, CDR2 ANQGSEA. The CDR3 is made up of 14 amino acids. The CDR3 loop reads CSVLEQGTNYGYTV. The CDR3 nucleotides read TGCAGCGTTCTGGAGCAGGGGACGAACTATGGCTACACCGTC.

V gene TRBV18 combines with J gene TRBJ1-1, with D hard to call. CDR1 and CDR2 from the germline V gene are KGHSH and LQKENI. Trimming took off 5 bases at V and 4 bases at J, with 14 bases between the two ends. The CDR3 loop spans 14 amino acids. CDR3 residues: CASSAAKQSTEAFF. As DNA, the CDR3 is TGTGCCAGCTCAGCGGCCAAGCAGAGCACTGAAGCTTTCTTT.

This clone has a count of ten or more. The chain joins TRBV5-1 to TRBJ2-1; D remains unclear. Per the germline V gene, CDR1 is SGHRS and CDR2 is YFSETQ. The CDR3 sequence is 11 residues long. The V gene lost 1 base and the J gene lost 8 bases, with 4 bases spanning the gap. CDR3 region: CASSLNYEQFF. The DNA of the CDR3 is TGCGCCAGCAGCTTGAACTATGAGCAGTTCTTC.

This chain joins TRBV5-4 and TRBJ2-3; 8 nucleotides align to TRBD2. The J segment lost 5 bases and the V segment lost 4 bases, leaving 12 bases of the junction unmatched. Germline V lookup: CDR1 SGHNT, CDR2 YYREEE (reference sequence). This CDR3 has 16 residues. The DNA for the CDR3 is TGTGCCAGCAGCCCGGGTGTTGCGGGAGGCGAAGATACGCAGTATTTT. Its protein is CASSPGVAGGEDTQYF.

The CDR3 sequence: CASSYRDNRYTF. The CDR3 nucleotides are TGTGCCAGCAGTTACCGGGACAACCGCTACACCTTC. The chain combines TRBV6-6 with TRBJ1-2; maybe TRBD1 (6 bases). The length of the CDR3 is 12 residues. CDR1 MNHNY and CDR2 SVGAGI come from the germline V gene (reference sequence). Between the trimmed V and J ends, which lost 2 bases and 9 bases, there was a span of 10 bases.

V and J are TRBV5-1 and TRBJ2-5, with D perhaps TRBD2 (6 bases). Germline V gene data show CDR1 as SGHRS and CDR2 as YFSETQ. This CDR3 contains 14 residues. V was clipped by 4 bases and J by 4 bases, with 14 bases between them. CDR3 in amino acids: CASSPVLGGETQYF. CDR3 nucleotide sequence: TGCGCCAGCAGCCCCGTGTTGGGGGGAGAGACCCAGTACTTC.

This chain uses TRBV9 with TRBJ2-7, with D possibly TRBD1 on 5 matching bases. The V end was cut by 2 bases, the J end by 0 bases, with 9 bases between. CDR1 and CDR2 (germline): SGDLS, YYNGEE. The CDR3 extends over 14 amino acids. In DNA form, the CDR3 reads TGTGCCAGCAGCGTCGGACAAAGCTCCTACGAGCAGTACTTC. Amino acid sequence: CASSVGQSSYEQYF. Together with reference TRBV9 and TRBJ2-7, the CDR3 gives the full variable domain: DSGVTQTPKHLITATGQRVTLRCSPRSGDLSVYWYQQSLDQGLQFLIQYYNGEERAKGNILERFSAQQFPDLHSELNLSSLELGDSALYFCASSVGQSSYEQYFGPGTRLTVT.